The 2 T cell receptor beta chains presented below share a single source sample, sequenced in a study of Tregs in tolerant kidney transplant recipients. Only in-frame clones appear in the TCRdb table, and some are missing; sequencing was by immunoSEQ multiplex PCR. The sample's table shows 30,000 or so clones. The input for sequencing was CD8+ T cells from blood, taken before the transplant. These receptor sequences come from a human donor who received a combined kidney and bone marrow transplant.

Turning to this clone: The read ends 3 residues shy of where the CDR3 ends; the end is completed using the germline J gene. This sequence joins TRBV29-1 and TRBJ1-2; 7 bases match TRBD1. V lost 4 bases to trimming and J lost 5 bases; unmatched junction nucleotides: 13. The CDR3 is 15 residues long. The germline CDR1 and CDR2 sequences are SQVTM and ANQGSEA. CDR3 bases read: TGCAGCGTTGTTGAGGTGGGACAGCCCGGGTATGGC. Translating it yields CSVVEVGQPGYG. The entire CDR3 protein is CSVVEVGQPGYGYTF.

As regards this clone: The read comes to an end 3 residues before the CDR3 does, leaving the germline J gene to fill in the end. The J gene is TRBJ1-2, the V gene TRBV20-1, with D unclear. CDR1 DFQATT and CDR2 SNEGSKA come from the germline V gene (reference sequence). The CDR3 consists of 16 residues. The chain's CDR3 is CSAPNTSGSSTDTYTF. The sequenced part of the CDR3 DNA is TGCAGTGCTCCGAATACTAGCGGAAGTAGCACAGATACG.